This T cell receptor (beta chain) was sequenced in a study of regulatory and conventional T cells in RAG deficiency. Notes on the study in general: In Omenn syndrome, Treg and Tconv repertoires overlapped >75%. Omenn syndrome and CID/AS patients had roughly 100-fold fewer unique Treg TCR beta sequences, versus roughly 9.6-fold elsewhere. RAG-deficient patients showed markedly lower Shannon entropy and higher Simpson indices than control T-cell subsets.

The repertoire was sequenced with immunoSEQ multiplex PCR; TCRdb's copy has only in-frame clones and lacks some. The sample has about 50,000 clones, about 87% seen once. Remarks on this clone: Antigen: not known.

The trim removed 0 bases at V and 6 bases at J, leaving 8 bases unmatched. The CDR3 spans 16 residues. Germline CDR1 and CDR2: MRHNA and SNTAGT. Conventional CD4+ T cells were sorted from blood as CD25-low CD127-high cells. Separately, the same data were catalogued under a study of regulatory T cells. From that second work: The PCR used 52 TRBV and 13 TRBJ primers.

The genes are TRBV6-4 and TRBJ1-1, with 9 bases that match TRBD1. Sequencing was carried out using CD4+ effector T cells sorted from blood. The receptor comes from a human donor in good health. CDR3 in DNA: TGTGCCAGCAGTGACTCAGTAAACAGGGGGCGACCTGAAGCTTTCTTT. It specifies CASSDSVNRGRPEAFF.